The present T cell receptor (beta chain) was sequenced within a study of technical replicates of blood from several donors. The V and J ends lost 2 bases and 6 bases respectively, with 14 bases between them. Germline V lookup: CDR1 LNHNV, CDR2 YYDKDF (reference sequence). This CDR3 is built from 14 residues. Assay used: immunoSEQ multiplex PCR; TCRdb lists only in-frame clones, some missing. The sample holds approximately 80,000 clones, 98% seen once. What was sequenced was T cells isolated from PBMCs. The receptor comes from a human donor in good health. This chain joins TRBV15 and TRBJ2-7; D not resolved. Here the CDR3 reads CATSRPRPPSEQYF. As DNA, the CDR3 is TGTGCCACCAGCAGACCTAGGCCTCCCTCCGAGCAGTACTTC.